This note documents a single TCR beta chain sequence. The antigen is not known. The J segment lost 4 bases and the V segment lost 2 bases, leaving 2 bases of the junction unmatched. This CDR3 region has 15 residues. Germline V CDR1 and CDR2: ENHRY, SYGVKD. These data originate in a study of cytomegalovirus exposure and HLA in healthy donors. Whole-study results and caveats: According to the study, 160 or so TCR beta chains were cytomegalovirus-associated. Immune exposure information comprised only CMV serostatus. Analyzed later, association rates of TCRs varied across HLA loci, with DRB1 most and HLA-C fewest. Further analysis, carried out later, found HLA-associated TCR beta chains more clonally expanded than equally common other chains.

A multiplex PCR was run with 60 Vbeta primers and 13 Jbeta primers. Profiled with immunoSEQ multiplex PCR; TCRdb holds only in-frame clones, not every one. The sample yields approximately 32,000 clones, 90% seen once. The TCR sequence derives from a woman aged 18-30 years in good health and CMV-seronegative. The sequenced sample was PBMCs. The chain couples TRBV10-3 to TRBJ1-4; 9 bases line up with TRBD1. The CDR3 loop reads CAISEGDRDNEKLFF. The CDR3 nucleotides are TGTGCCATCAGTGAGGGGGACAGGGATAATGAAAAACTGTTTTTT.